Sequencing of this TCR beta chain was carried out in a study of beta chain features in type 1 diabetes. Overall study: Summed over all samples, the examined sorted cells came to roughly 110,000,000. Study results and caveats: Naive, central memory and Treg TCRB repertoires seemed to resemble each other more closely in patients than they did in healthy donors.

Concerning this clone: Its antigen is unidentified.

Since all of the isolated RNA was reverse transcribed, expressed TCRB transcripts were what got sequenced. Clones were sequenced by immunoSEQ multiplex PCR, and TCRdb holds only the in-frame ones, with some missing. The table lists about 210,000 clones, roughly a tenth of them singletons. The germline V gene has CDR1 LGHNA and CDR2 YNFKEQ. J was trimmed by 2 bases and V by 4 bases; bases with no gene match: 7. This CDR3 contains 15 residues. Sequencing was performed on central memory CD4+ T cells from blood. V gene TRBV4-2 combines with J gene TRBJ2-5; 7 bases are a match to TRBD2. The sequence was collected from a man aged 18 to 30 in good health. In DNA, the CDR3 is TGTGCCAGCAGCCGTGCCGGGACTACTCAAGAGACCCAGTACTTC. The encoded protein is CASSRAGTTQETQYF.